The entry below gives a single T cell receptor beta chain sequence along with its context. The CDR3 end falls 3 residues outside the read, so it is completed with the germline J gene. TCRdb's table, derived via immunoSEQ multiplex PCR, lists solely in-frame clones and lacks some. This table lists about 30,000 clones. Germline V gene lookup returns CDR1 DFQATT and CDR2 SNEGSKA (reference sequence). The CDR3 has 16 residues. V shed 0 bases and J 7 bases; nucleotides not matched to a gene: 10. This record comes from a study of T cells in women clearing cervical HPV infection. Background on the study: Women with histologically confirmed HPV16-related CIN3 or worse, 2 with invasive cancer, served as cases. No precancer developed; the control's incident HPV16 infection cleared within 12 months. Case blood was drawn when the lesion was first found; control blood after infection became undetectable. HLA type could not be excluded as a confounder.

The sequenced sample was blood buffy coat. This receptor was taken from a woman between 18 and 70 years old with a cervical HPV16 infection that either progressed to CIN3+ or cleared (not recorded which). The chain recombines TRBV20-1 with TRBJ2-2, with 8 bases aligning to TRBD2. CDR3 bases read: TGCAGTGCTAGAGATTCCGGGGGGGCAGTCAGCGGGGAG. Translation gives CSARDSGGAVSGE. The complete CDR3 sequence is CSARDSGGAVSGELFF.